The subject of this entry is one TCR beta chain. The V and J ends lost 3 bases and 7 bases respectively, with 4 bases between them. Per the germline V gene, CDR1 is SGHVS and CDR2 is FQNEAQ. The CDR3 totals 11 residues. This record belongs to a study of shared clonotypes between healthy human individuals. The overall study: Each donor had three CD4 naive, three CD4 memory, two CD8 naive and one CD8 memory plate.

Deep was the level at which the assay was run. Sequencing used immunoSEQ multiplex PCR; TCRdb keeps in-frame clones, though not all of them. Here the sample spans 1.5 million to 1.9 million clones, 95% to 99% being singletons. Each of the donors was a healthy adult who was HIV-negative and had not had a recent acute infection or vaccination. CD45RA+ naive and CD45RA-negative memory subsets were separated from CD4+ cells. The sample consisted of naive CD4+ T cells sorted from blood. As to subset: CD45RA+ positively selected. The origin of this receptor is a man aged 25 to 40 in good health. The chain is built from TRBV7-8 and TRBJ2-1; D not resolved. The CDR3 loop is CASSFENEQFF. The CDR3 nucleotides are TGTGCCAGCAGCTTTGAGAATGAGCAGTTCTTC.